Included here is one T cell receptor beta chain sequence, with context. The junction and the germline gene differ at one end; a read error may be behind it. The data are from a study of blood T cell repertoires in COVID-19. Overall study context: Collection of acute and convalescent COVID-19 samples took place in the United States, Italy and Spain.

This table comes from immunoSEQ multiplex PCR, and its TCRdb copy is limited to in-frame clones, with some not included. The sample shows 150,000 to 200,000 clones, 88% of them seen only once. CDR3 length: 13 residues. CDR1 and CDR2 (germline): MNHEY, SVGAGI. All enrollees were about 18 to 95 years old and from around 25 US areas. Cohorts were determined from participant-reported clinical history. All recovered Cohort 3 donors got two negative PCRs, got clearance, or saw symptom resolution. The sequencing sample was made of PBMCs or T cells enriched from blood (not recorded which). The TCR was taken from a woman under 30 who had recovered from COVID-19. V and J are TRBV6-5 and TRBJ1-1, with 7 nucleotides matching TRBD1. Here the CDR3 reads CASRETGNPEAFF. CDR3 coding DNA: TGTGCCAGCAGGGAGACAGGGAACCCTGAAGCTTTCTTT.